These 7 T cell receptor beta chains originate from one sample sequenced in a study of blood T cell repertoires in COVID-19. TCRdb's table, derived via immunoSEQ multiplex PCR, lists solely in-frame clones and lacks some. This sample carries about 330,000 clones, more than 75% of them seen once, and the ten largest clones take 1.5% to 2%. Sequencing was carried out using peripheral blood. The receptors stem from a woman aged 45-65 years with acute or convalescent COVID-19.

V is TRBV11-2 and J is TRBJ2-7; D gene uncertain. Germline CDR1 is SGHAT and CDR2 is FQNNGV. The V end was cut by 1 base, the J end by 4 bases, with 5 bases between. There are 12 residues in the CDR3. This CDR3 reads CASSLVSYEQYF. Written as DNA, the CDR3 is TGTGCCAGCAGCTTAGTTTCTTACGAGCAGTACTTC.

This clone appeared a single time. The chain is built from TRBV4-3 and TRBJ2-1; 12 bases match TRBD2. Germline lookup yields CDR1 LGHNA and CDR2 YSLEER. This CDR3 is built from 14 residues. V gave up 1 base and J gave up 13 bases; unmatched junction bases: 5. CDR3 residues: CASSQVRLAGAQFF. In DNA form, the CDR3 reads TGCGCCAGCAGCCAAGTCAGACTAGCGGGAGCTCAGTTCTTC.

The V gene is TRBV7-2, the J gene TRBJ2-7; 9 bases align to TRBD2. The germline gives CDR1 SGHTA, CDR2 FQGNSA. CDR3 size: 14 residues. J lost 3 bases, V lost 0 bases, and 0 bases had no gene match. This CDR3 reads CASSLAAGGYEQYF. CDR3 coding DNA: TGTGCCAGCAGCTTAGCAGCGGGAGGCTACGAGCAGTACTTC.

The rearrangement links TRBV7-2 to TRBJ1-1; D not certain. V gave up 4 bases and J gave up 2 bases, with 17 bases separating them. Germline-derived CDR1 and CDR2 are SGHTA and FQGNSA. The CDR3 covers 16 residues. The CDR3 bases are TGTGCCAGCAGCTCTTACGTTGAGACGGGTAACACTGAAGCTTTCTTT. Its translation: CASSSYVETGNTEAFF.

This clone was found a few times. This sequence joins TRBV6-5 and TRBJ2-7, with a tentative D call TRBD2 (6 bases). The CDR3 is 15 residues long. V was trimmed by 4 bases and J by 0 bases, leaving 13 bases between them. Germline CDR1 MNHEY, CDR2 SVGAGI. This CDR3 is CASSSPGLSSYEQYF. CDR3 DNA: TGTGCCAGCAGTTCCCCGGGACTCAGCTCCTACGAGCAGTACTTC.

The gene calls are TRBV21-1 and TRBJ2-7; the D call of TRBD1 is as the table states it, not checked on the DNA. TRBV21-1 is labeled a pseudogene. This CDR3 has 15 amino acids. DNA for the CDR3: TGTGCCAGCAGCAAAGCCGGACAGGGGCGCTACGAGCAGTACTTC. This translates into CASSKAGQGRYEQYF.

CDR3 coding DNA: TGTGCCACCAGTGACCCTGGACTAGCGGGAGGCCATGAGCAGTTCTTC. Protein: CATSDPGLAGGHEQFF. The rearrangement joins TRBV24-1 to TRBJ2-1, with 14 bases matching TRBD2. The J segment lost 8 bases and the V segment lost 4 bases, leaving 6 bases of the junction unmatched. The CDR3 is made up of 16 amino acids. Germline assignment: CDR1 KGHDR and CDR2 SFDVKD.